The clone carrying this TCR beta chain was seen repeatedly, ten times or more. As the template, RNA transcripts were used to amplify TCR beta CDR3 regions. Scientists carried out first-round RT-PCR using HTBI primers and then a second-round multiplex PCR. TCRdb re-called the multiplex PCR reads with MiXCR, one entry per CDR3 protein. The data hold over a million distinct CDR3 sequences, with 35% to 40% observed a single time. The data derive from a study of Graves' ophthalmopathy and Graves' hyperthyroidism. CDR1 SGDLS and CDR2 YYNGEE come from the germline V gene. Trimming stripped 0 bases from V and 1 base from J, with 8 bases between. The CDR3 sequence is 14 residues long.

What was sequenced was peripheral blood or thyroid tissue (not recorded which). The chain recombines TRBV9 with TRBJ2-7; D not resolved. The source of this sequence is an adult man with Graves' hyperthyroidism. CDR3 region: CASSVGHGSYEQYF. Here the CDR3 DNA reads TGTGCCAGCAGCGTAGGTCACGGTTCCTACGAGCAGTACTTC.